A single sample gave rise to the 32 T cell receptor beta chains below, sequenced in a study of T cell changes during pregnancy in multiple sclerosis. Produced via immunoSEQ multiplex PCR; TCRdb's table is partial and in-frame only. The sample includes about 73,000 clones, around 92% of them seen just once. Sequences were derived from peripheral blood, sampled in the third trimester of pregnancy. Receptors were obtained from a female donor in good health, enrolled as a control in a pregnancy study.

The chain couples TRBV6-6 to TRBJ2-5; 9 bases are a match to TRBD2. The CDR3 runs 16 residues. Looked up from germline, CDR1 is MNHNY and CDR2 is SVGAGI (reference sequence). V lost 6 bases and J lost 5; bases outside the gene matches: 13. The CDR3 sequence: CASRRAAGGPLETQYF. CDR3 sequence (DNA): TGTGCCAGCAGAAGGGCGGCGGGGGGGCCGCTGGAGACCCAGTACTTC.

The V call is TRBV28, the J call TRBJ1-2; D is undetermined. Germline values: CDR1 MDHEN, CDR2 SYDVKM. There are 13 residues in the CDR3. The V end was cut by 9 bases, the J end by 5 bases, with 16 bases between. This CDR3 is CASQTPTDYGYTF. DNA for the CDR3: TGTGCCAGTCAGACGCCGACTGATTATGGCTACACCTTC.

The rearrangement uses TRBV7-9 and TRBJ2-5; the match to TRBD1 covers 8 bases. This CDR3 is built from 17 residues. After removal of 0 bases from V and 5 bases from J, the junction contained 11 bases not matched to a gene. Germline CDR1 is SEHNR and CDR2 is FQNEAQ (reference sequence). This chain's CDR3 is CASSLATGGESWETQYF. In DNA, the CDR3 is TGTGCCAGCAGCTTAGCTACAGGGGGTGAATCGTGGGAGACCCAGTACTTC.

This chain uses TRBV4-1 with TRBJ1-6; D unclear. The CDR3 has 13 amino acids. The germline V gene encodes CDR1 MGHRA and CDR2 YSYEKL. Trimming shortened V by 2 bases and J by 6 bases, and 5 bases separated the two germline ends. CDR3 sequence: CASSQQVNSPLHF. CDR3 DNA sequence: TGCGCCAGCAGCCAACAGGTTAATTCACCCCTCCACTTT.

The table lists this clone with a few counts. This chain joins TRBV28 and TRBJ1-1; no reliable D call. V was pared by 7 bases and J by 1 base, with 10 bases between. Germline CDR1 MDHEN, CDR2 SYDVKM. The CDR3 sequence is 13 residues long. The CDR3 DNA reads as TGTGCCAGCACCGGAGGAGAGAACACTGAAGCTTTCTTT. Amino acids: CASTGGENTEAFF. Filled out from reference TRBV28 and TRBJ1-1, the complete variable domain reads DVKVTQSSRYLVKRTGEKVFLECVQDMDHENMFWYRQDPGLGLRLIYFSYDVKMKEKGDIPEGYSVSREKKERFSLILESASTNQTSMYLCASTGGENTEAFFGQGTRLTVV.

The CDR3, as DNA: TGTGCCAGCAGCTTAACCCCGGGCCTAGCGGGAGCTTACGAGCAGTACTTC. Protein: CASSLTPGLAGAYEQYF. The chain is built from TRBV11-2 and TRBJ2-7, with 10 bases fitting TRBD2. The CDR3 runs to 17 residues. After removal of 2 bases from V and 4 bases from J, the junction contained 11 bases not matched to a gene. Germline assignment: CDR1 SGHAT and CDR2 FQNNGV.

This chain uses TRBV27 with TRBJ1-1; 11 positions agree with TRBD1. Germline-derived CDR1 and CDR2 are MNHEY and SMNVEV (reference sequence). V lost 3 bases to trimming and J lost 1 base; unmatched junction nucleotides: 4. The CDR3 totals 16 residues. As DNA, the CDR3 is TGTGCCAGCAGTTTGGGGACAGGGGGTTGGAACACTGAAGCTTTCTTT. It specifies CASSLGTGGWNTEAFF.

The chain uses TRBV2 and TRBJ1-5, with 7 bases aligning to TRBD1. With 5 bases clipped from V and 6 bases from J, the junction kept 4 bases outside the gene matches. The CDR3 is made up of 13 amino acids. Germline CDR1 and CDR2: SNHLY and FYNNEI. The CDR3 nucleotides are TGTGCCAGCAGTAAAGGGGGCGTTCAGCCCCAGCATTTT. Its protein is CASSKGGVQPQHF. Full variable domain (outside the CDR3, taken from reference TRBV2 and TRBJ1-5): EPEVTQTPSHQVTQMGQEVILRCVPISNHLYFYWYRQILGQKVEFLVSFYNNEISEKSEIFDDQFSVERPDGSNFTLKIRSTKLEDSAMYFCASSKGGVQPQHFGDGTRLSIL.

The chain couples TRBV27 to TRBJ2-7; 8 bases are shared with TRBD1. CDR1 and CDR2 (germline): MNHEY, SMNVEV (reference sequence). The CDR3 consists of 15 residues. V shed 5 bases and J 7 bases; nucleotides not matched to a gene: 13. The CDR3 DNA reads as TGTGCCAGCAGTATTCCGGGACAGGAATCGAGGGAGCAGTACTTC. It specifies CASSIPGQESREQYF.

The chain is built from TRBV18 and TRBJ1-2; D not certain. V was clipped by 6 bases and J by 0 bases, with 17 bases between them. The CDR3 is made up of 16 amino acids. Germline CDR1 KGHSH, CDR2 LQKENI. CDR3 in DNA: TGTGCCAGCTCGCCCACGTTCTCCCTAGCTAACTATGGCTACACCTTC. Its protein product is CASSPTFSLANYGYTF. The complete variable domain, with remaining parts taken from reference TRBV18 and TRBJ1-2, reads NAGVMQNPRHLVRRRGQEARLRCSPMKGHSHVYWYRQLPEEGLKFMVYLQKENIIDESGMPKERFSAEFPKEGPSILRIQQVVRGDSAAYFCASSPTFSLANYGYTFGSGTRLTVV.

The chain combines TRBV5-1 with TRBJ2-7; 11 bases align to TRBD1. Germline CDR1 is SGHRS and CDR2 is YFSETQ. Losses at the gene ends were 4 bases for V and 5 bases for J; bases not matched to a gene: 8. The CDR3 totals 15 residues. Here the CDR3 DNA reads TGCGCCAGCAGCCCGGGGGACAGGGGGATCAACGAGCAGTACTTC. Residues: CASSPGDRGINEQYF.

V and J are TRBV28 and TRBJ1-1; D is perhaps TRBD1 (6 bases). CDR3 size: 12 residues. Germline V gene lookup returns CDR1 MDHEN and CDR2 SYDVKM. The V end was cut by 7 bases, the J end by 4 bases, with 10 bases between. The CDR3 nucleotides read TGTGCCAGCATGACAGGCGGCACTGAAGCTTTCTTT. Its translation: CASMTGGTEAFF.

This chain joins TRBV9 and TRBJ2-2; 11 bases fit TRBD2. The CDR3 is made up of 16 amino acids. Germline CDR1 and CDR2: SGDLS and YYNGEE. V lost 4 bases and J lost 5; bases outside the gene matches: 7. As DNA, the CDR3 is TGTGCCAGCAGCCCCGGGACTAGCGGAGTGACCGGGGAGCTGTTTTTT. Amino acids: CASSPGTSGVTGELFF.

The rearrangement uses TRBV7-7 and TRBJ2-3; 7 bases match TRBD2. The V gene's germline CDR1 is SSHAT and CDR2 FNYEAQ (reference sequence). The CDR3 spans 15 residues. Trimming cost V 3 bases and J 1 base; bases outside gene matches: 4. This CDR3 reads CASSLGGGRTDTQYF. DNA of the CDR3: TGTGCCAGCAGCTTGGGGGGGGGACGCACAGATACGCAGTATTTT.

The chain combines TRBV29-1 with TRBJ2-1, with D possibly TRBD2 on 6 matching bases. The CDR3 consists of 13 residues. Trimming removed 0 bases at V and 14 bases at J, with 17 bases between. Germline V gene data show CDR1 as SQVTM and CDR2 as ANQGSEA. In DNA, the CDR3 is TGCAGCGTTGAAGATGAGGTGGGGAGGAGAAAGTTCTTC. This gives the protein CSVEDEVGRRKFF.

The gene calls are TRBV6-5 and TRBJ2-3; 12 nucleotides align to TRBD2. V was clipped by 4 bases and J by 3 bases; unmatched bases: 5. This CDR3 has 16 amino acids. The germline gives CDR1 MNHEY, CDR2 SVGAGI. Here the CDR3 reads CASSSSTSGRTDTQYF. CDR3 nucleotide sequence: TGTGCCAGCAGTTCGTCGACTAGCGGGAGAACAGATACGCAGTATTTT.

The chain links TRBV7-9 to TRBJ1-1; 9 bases match TRBD1. This CDR3 contains 16 residues. Germline V gene lookup returns CDR1 SEHNR and CDR2 FQNEAQ (reference sequence). Trimming cost V 6 bases and J 6 bases; bases outside gene matches: 14. The DNA of the CDR3 is TGTGCCAGCAGGGATACAGGGGGCCCAAACAACTCTGAAGCTTTCTTT. The encoded protein is CASRDTGGPNNSEAFF.

The CDR3 nucleotides are TGTGCCAGCAGTGGAGTCAGGTTAGGGGACACTGAAGCTTTCTTT. As protein: CASSGVRLGDTEAFF. V and J are TRBV25-1 and TRBJ1-1; perhaps TRBD1 as D (5 bases). Deletions cut 4 bases from V and 3 bases from J, with 15 bases between. There are 15 residues in the CDR3. In germline, CDR1 is MGHDK, CDR2 SYGVNS.

This sequence joins TRBV2 and TRBJ1-5; TRBD1 matches 7 bases. Looked up from germline, CDR1 is SNHLY and CDR2 is FYNNEI. V shed 6 bases and J 0 bases; nucleotides not matched to a gene: 8. This CDR3 has 16 amino acids. DNA of the CDR3: TGTGCCAGCAGGGGGGACAGCATATATAGCAATCAGCCCCAGCATTTT. It is translated as CASRGDSIYSNQPQHF.

V gene TRBV18 combines with J gene TRBJ1-2; D is ambiguous. The CDR3 covers 13 residues. Germline V gives CDR1 KGHSH, CDR2 LQKENI. V lost 3 bases to trimming and J lost 3 bases, with 8 bases between them. Here the CDR3 DNA reads TGTGCCAGCTCACCCTCAGAATACTATGGCTACACCTTC. The encoded protein is CASSPSEYYGYTF.

J is TRBJ2-1 and V is TRBV7-9; TRBD2 aligns across 9 bases. The CDR3 loop spans 16 amino acids. V was pared by 3 bases and J by 5 bases, with 8 bases of the junction left unmatched. Germline CDR1 and CDR2: SEHNR and FQNEAQ (reference sequence). CDR3 DNA sequence: TGTGCCAGCAGCTTTCTCTGGACTAGCGCCAACAATGAGCAGTTCTTC. Its protein product is CASSFLWTSANNEQFF.

The chain has TRBV2 and TRBJ2-3; 10 nucleotides agree with TRBD2. Germline lookup yields CDR1 SNHLY and CDR2 FYNNEI. This CDR3 spans 15 amino acids. J was trimmed by 5 bases and V by 3 bases; bases with no gene match: 5. The CDR3 loop is CASSDQRGGLDTQYF. The CDR3 nucleotides are TGTGCCAGCAGTGATCAGCGGGGGGGCTTAGATACGCAGTATTTT.

The chain employs TRBV6-5 and TRBJ1-2, with TRBD1 as a possible D gene (6 bases). The CDR3 totals 13 residues. Trimming left V 0 bases short and J 8 bases short, with 10 bases between. Looked up from germline, CDR1 is MNHEY and CDR2 is SVGAGI. The CDR3 protein is CASSYSRGGGYTF. The CDR3 coding sequence is TGTGCCAGCAGTTACTCAAGGGGGGGCGGCTACACCTTC.

V is TRBV9 and J is TRBJ2-2; 11 nucleotides match TRBD2. CDR3 length equals 17 residues. V was clipped by 0 bases and J by 8 bases; unmatched bases: 9. Germline V gives CDR1 SGDLS, CDR2 YYNGEE. As DNA, the CDR3 is TGTGCCAGCAGCGTAGGGCTAGCGGGAGGTGAGAGTGGGGAGCTGTTTTTT. Amino acids: CASSVGLAGGESGELFF. The full variable domain, in which reference TRBV9 and TRBJ2-2 provide the parts outside the CDR3, is DSGVTQTPKHLITATGQRVTLRCSPRSGDLSVYWYQQSLDQGLQFLIQYYNGEERAKGNILERFSAQQFPDLHSELNLSSLELGDSALYFCASSVGLAGGESGELFFGEGSRLTVL.

The chain couples TRBV28 to TRBJ1-2; 10 bases match TRBD1. Germline V lookup: CDR1 MDHEN, CDR2 SYDVKM. This CDR3 is built from 16 residues. Trimming at V came to 6 bases and at J to 4 bases, leaving 11 bases not matched to a gene. CDR3 bases: TGTGCCAGCAGCATATTCCCCGGGACAGGGGTCTATGGCTACACCTTC. Translated, it gives CASSIFPGTGVYGYTF.

The chain employs TRBV5-4 and TRBJ1-3, with no clear D. CDR3 length: 16 residues. V lost 4 bases and J lost 0, with 14 bases in between. Germline CDR1 SGHNT, CDR2 YYREEE (reference sequence). CDR3 DNA sequence: TGTGCCAGCAGCCCCACTTTTGAGAGCTCTGGAAACACCATATATTTT. This sequence encodes CASSPTFESSGNTIYF.

This clone is a singleton in its sample. The V and J genes are TRBV7-2 and TRBJ2-5; 8 positions match TRBD2. The CDR3 length is 15 residues. Germline CDR1 and CDR2: SGHTA and FQGNSA. Trimming removed 4 bases from V and 9 bases from J; junction bases left unmatched: 13. The CDR3 loop is CASSYREARGGPQYF. The CDR3 region has the DNA TGTGCCAGCAGCTACCGTGAGGCTCGGGGGGGGCCCCAGTACTTC.

With respect to this clone: Distinct nucleotide sequences in the sample also encode this CDR3. The V call is TRBV7-9, the J call TRBJ2-5, with D uncertain. The CDR3 runs to 13 residues. The germline CDR1 and CDR2 sequences are SEHNR and FQNEAQ (reference sequence). The germline V and J ends were trimmed by 1 base and 1 base, with 4 bases remaining between them. The CDR3 here is CASSLVSQETQYF. The CDR3 nucleotides are TGTGCCAGCAGCTTAGTATCCCAAGAGACCCAGTACTTC.

The chain carries TRBV7-2 and TRBJ2-5; the match to TRBD2 covers 9 bases. The J segment lost 7 bases and the V segment lost 6 bases, leaving 9 bases of the junction unmatched. The CDR3 has 14 residues. Germline V gene lookup returns CDR1 SGHTA and CDR2 FQGNSA. The CDR3 region is CASSPGLAMGTQYF. The CDR3 region has the DNA TGTGCCAGCAGTCCCGGACTAGCGATGGGGACCCAGTACTTC.

The rearrangement joins TRBV5-4 to TRBJ2-2; D not certain. Germline V lookup: CDR1 SGHNT, CDR2 YYREEE (reference sequence). V lost 2 bases, J lost 6 bases, and 8 bases lay in between. This CDR3 has 13 amino acids. The DNA for the CDR3 is TGTGCCAGCAGCTTAGAGGAAGCCGGGGAGCTGTTTTTT. It translates to CASSLEEAGELFF.

V gene TRBV7-2 combines with J gene TRBJ2-1; 13 bases agree with TRBD2. V shed 5 bases, J shed 4 bases, and the junction held 2 bases outside the gene matches. This CDR3 contains 15 residues. The V gene's germline CDR1 is SGHTA and CDR2 FQGNSA. The chain's CDR3 is CASSPLAGGYNEQFF. As DNA, the CDR3 is TGTGCCAGCAGCCCACTAGCGGGAGGGTACAATGAGCAGTTCTTC. The variable domain in full, with the rest retrieved from reference TRBV7-2 and TRBJ2-1, is GAGVSQSPSNKVTEKGKDVELRCDPISGHTALYWYRQSLGQGLEFLIYFQGNSAPDKSGLPSDRFSAERTGGSVSTLTIQRTQQEDSAVYLCASSPLAGGYNEQFFGPGTRLTVL.

The gene calls are TRBV5-1 and TRBJ1-4; no definite D call. The V gene lost 7 bases and the J gene lost 6 bases, with 13 bases spanning the gap. Germline V CDR1 and CDR2: SGHRS, YFSETQ. CDR3 size: 13 residues. The CDR3 DNA sequence: TGCGCCAGCCGGGAGGGAAGGGATGAAAAACTGTTTTTT. Encoded protein: CASREGRDEKLFF.